The T cell receptor (beta chain) described here comes from a study of blood T cell repertoires in COVID-19. On the study more broadly: Some COVID-19 samples were acute and others convalescent; all came from the United States, Italy and Spain. From T cells, B-cell-depleted T cells, or PBMCs came the material, which was cDNA or gDNA.

This clone was seen a few times. Per the authors' pipeline: Scientists estimated how many nucleated cells there were by amplifying reference gene primers. Repertoires were generated with immunoSEQ multiplex PCR, while TCRdb's copy carries only in-frame clones and drops some. V and J calls and clone size come straight from that table; D and trimming were deduced from the DNA. The sample carries about 110,000 clones, roughly 90% recorded once. V lost 0 bases and J 0 bases, leaving 7 bases between the germline ends. The CDR3 consists of 15 residues. CDR1 and CDR2 from the germline V gene are SGHTS and YDEGEE.

This clonotype originated in a man in his forties with active or convalescent COVID-19. The chain links TRBV5-8 to TRBJ1-5, with D possibly being TRBD1 (6 bases). Sequencing was carried out using peripheral blood. CDR3 in amino acids: CASSLVGHSNQPQHF. The CDR3 DNA follows: TGTGCCAGCAGCTTGGTGGGACATAGCAATCAGCCCCAGCATTTT.